Listed below are T cell receptor beta chains from one sample, sequenced in a study of identical twins' blood T cells. TCRdb recomputed calls from the 5' RACE reads with MiXCR, one row per CDR3 protein. The sample carries 350,000 to 450,000 distinct CDR3 sequences, roughly 27% recorded once. The sample comprised PBMCs. These receptors originate from a woman aged 18-49 years in good health. CDR3s include the opening cysteine and the closing phenylalanine or tryptophan. D genes are given only for firm matches. The size entry is marked missing in some rows and otherwise reads once, few, many or a size class.

>.|TRBJ1-3|TRBV5-1|few
CASSLAAIPGNTIYF
TGCGCCAGCAGCTTGGCGGCAATCCCGGGAAACACCATATATTTT
>.|TRBJ1-3|TRBV29-1|few
CSATVHGNTIYF
TGCAGCGCGACTGTCCACGGAAACACCATATATTTT
>.|TRBJ2-7|TRBV10-3|.
CAISPHSYEQYF
TGTGCCATTTCACCGCACTCCTACGAGCAGTACTTC
>.|TRBJ1-2|TRBV19|.
CASSTRWQGNYGYTF
TGTGCCAGTAGTACACGTTGGCAGGGGAACTATGGCTACACCTTC
>TRBD1|TRBJ2-7|TRBV20-1|few
CSVGQGTEQYF
TGCAGTGTTGGACAGGGAACCGAGCAGTACTTC
>TRBD1|TRBJ2-2|TRBV10-2|few
CASRVVQGTGELFF
TGCGCCAGCAGAGTAGTACAGGGGACCGGGGAGCTGTTTTTT
>.|TRBJ1-4|TRBV20-1|few
CSARDKPTSTNEKLFF
TGCAGTGCTAGAGACAAGCCCACCTCAACTAATGAAAAACTGTTTTTT
>TRBD1|TRBJ1-3|TRBV2|.
CASSRQGIPSGNTIYF
TGTGCCAGCAGTAGACAGGGGATCCCCTCTGGAAACACCATATATTTT
>.|TRBJ1-1|TRBV14|.
CASSQDGQLNTEAFF
TGTGCCAGCAGCCAAGATGGACAGCTGAACACTGAAGCTTTCTTT
>.|TRBJ2-7|TRBV3-1|few
CASIPSWEVYEQYF
TGTGCCAGCATCCCTTCGTGGGAGGTATACGAGCAGTACTTC
>TRBD1|TRBJ1-5|TRBV5-5|.
CASSSRGLNQPQHF
TGTGCCAGCAGCTCCAGGGGGTTGAATCAGCCCCAGCATTTT
>.|TRBJ1-1|TRBV20-1|.
CSGRRASDTEAFF
TGCAGTGGTCGGAGGGCGTCAGACACTGAAGCTTTCTTT
>.|TRBJ1-5|TRBV6-6|many
CASSKSGTNGVQPQHF
TGTGCCAGCAGCAAGTCAGGGACTAATGGAGTTCAGCCCCAGCATTTT
>TRBD1|TRBJ1-1|TRBV5-1|many
CASSVDRGVGTEAFF
TGCGCCAGCAGCGTAGACAGGGGAGTAGGCACTGAAGCTTTCTTT
>.|TRBJ2-1|TRBV5-1|few
CASSLVLGFFNEQFF
TGCGCCAGCAGCTTGGTTCTAGGATTCTTCAATGAGCAGTTCTTC
>TRBD2|TRBJ2-1|TRBV9|.
CASSATPAGGRSEQLF
TGTGCCAGCAGCGCCACCCCGGCGGGAGGGCGTAGCGAGCAGCTCTTC
>.|TRBJ1-6|TRBV7-2|few
CASSSLGPSPLHF
TGTGCCAGCAGCTCCTTGGGCCCTTCACCCCTCCACTTT
>.|TRBJ1-1|TRBV7-8|.
CASSSRMGLGAEAFF
TGTGCCAGCAGCTCGCGCATGGGGCTCGGCGCTGAAGCTTTCTTT
>.|TRBJ1-1|TRBV28|.
CASSLWITKAFF
TGTGCCAGCAGTTTATGGATAACTAAAGCTTTCTTT
>.|TRBJ2-1|TRBV20-1|.
CSAPGSYNEQFF
TGCAGTGCCCCCGGGTCGTACAATGAGCAGTTCTTC
>TRBD2|TRBJ2-1|TRBV6-5|.
CASSRDIAGGNEQFF
TGTGCCAGCAGTCGGGACATAGCGGGGGGGAATGAGCAGTTCTTC
>TRBD2|TRBJ2-1|TRBV19|.
CASRLAGVSNNEQFF
TGTGCCAGTAGATTGGCGGGAGTTTCCAACAATGAGCAGTTCTTC
>TRBD1|TRBJ1-2|TRBV6-6|.
CASSRQGGDGYTF
TGTGCCAGCAGTAGACAGGGAGGGGATGGCTACACCTTC
>.|TRBJ1-5|TRBV20-1|.
CSARDKGQLRNQPQHF
TGCAGTGCTAGAGACAAAGGACAGCTTCGCAATCAGCCCCAGCATTTT
>TRBD2|TRBJ2-7|TRBV19|.
CASSKLAGAYEQYF
TGTGCCAGTAGCAAACTAGCGGGAGCCTACGAGCAGTACTTC
>.|TRBJ2-5|TRBV7-6|.
CASSHRDLQETQYF
TGTGCCAGCAGCCACCGGGACTTACAAGAGACCCAGTACTTC
>.|TRBJ2-7|TRBV4-2|few
CASSQESRAWGLGPAYEQYF
TGTGCCAGCAGCCAAGAATCACGAGCTTGGGGGTTAGGGCCGGCCTACGAGCAGTACTTC
>.|TRBJ1-2|TRBV29-1|few
CSVEGQESYGYTF
TGCAGTGTGGAGGGGCAGGAGAGCTATGGCTACACCTTC
>.|TRBJ1-2|TRBV4-3|few
CASSQGLQANYGYTF
TGCGCCAGCAGCCAGGGACTACAGGCAAACTATGGCTACACCTTC
>.|TRBJ2-1|TRBV5-4|.
CASSGISEQFF
TGTGCCAGCAGCGGAATTTCTGAGCAGTTCTTC
>TRBD2|TRBJ2-1|TRBV5-1|few
CASSASGETREFF
TGCGCCAGCAGCGCTAGCGGCGAAACCCGGGAGTTCTTC
>TRBD2|TRBJ2-1|TRBV14|few
CASRQGGTSGNNEQFF
TGTGCCAGCAGACAAGGGGGGACTAGCGGAAACAATGAGCAGTTCTTC
>.|TRBJ2-7|TRBV20-1|.
CSASEGLVDEQYF
TGCAGTGCTAGTGAAGGGTTGGTCGACGAGCAGTACTTC
>TRBD2|TRBJ2-3|TRBV10-1|few
CASRSGLAADTQYF
TGCGCCAGCAGATCCGGACTAGCTGCAGATACGCAGTATTTT
>.|TRBJ2-1|TRBV18|many
CASSPPSGNHEQFF
TGTGCCAGCTCACCACCGTCGGGTAACCATGAGCAGTTCTTC
>.|TRBJ1-5|TRBV2|few
CASLGNSNQPQHF
TGTGCCAGCCTGGGGAATAGCAATCAGCCCCAGCATTTT
>.|TRBJ1-1|TRBV29-1|.
CSVTYRALNTEAFF
TGCAGCGTTACTTACAGGGCCCTGAACACTGAAGCTTTCTTT
>TRBD1|TRBJ2-7|TRBV20-1|.
CSARDPRQGYEQYF
TGCAGTGCTAGAGATCCACGACAGGGCTACGAGCAGTACTTC
>TRBD2|TRBJ2-7|TRBV20-1|.
CSAFSGNTYEQYF
TGCAGTGCTTTTAGCGGGAACACCTACGAGCAGTACTTC
>.|TRBJ2-1|TRBV29-1|.
CSVDSPSSYNEQFF
TGCAGCGTTGATAGTCCGAGCTCCTACAATGAGCAGTTCTTC
>.|TRBJ1-4|TRBV29-1|many
CSVGWGRGEKLFF
TGCAGCGTTGGATGGGGGCGCGGTGAAAAACTGTTTTTT
>.|TRBJ2-1|TRBV4-1|.
CASSQDLGIRPSYNEQFF
TGCGCCAGCAGCCAAGATCTTGGGATACGTCCCTCCTACAATGAGCAGTTCTTC
>.|TRBJ2-1|TRBV10-3|few
CAINFVGQSYNEQFF
TGTGCCATCAACTTTGTAGGACAGAGCTACAATGAGCAGTTCTTC
>.|TRBJ1-1|TRBV12-3/TRBV12-4|.
CANRIPQANTEAFF
TGTGCCAACAGGATCCCACAGGCGAACACTGAAGCTTTCTTT
>.|TRBJ1-1|TRBV6-1|few
CASSEYLPRFF
TGTGCCAGCAGTGAGTACCTCCCCAGGTTCTTT
>.|TRBJ2-1|TRBV11-1|few
CASSLDPGNEQFF
TGTGCCAGCAGCTTAGACCCGGGGAATGAGCAGTTCTTC
>.|TRBJ2-2|TRBV6-2/TRBV6-3|.
CASSQNTQTGELFF
TGTGCCAGCAGTCAAAATACCCAGACCGGGGAGCTGTTTTTT
>.|TRBJ1-2|TRBV20-1|once
CGARTASTYGYTF
TGCGGTGCTAGAACGGCAAGCACCTATGGCTACACCTTC
>.|TRBJ1-4|TRBV6-5|.
CASRLGTLTPKLFF
TGTGCCAGCAGACTCGGGACACTCACGCCAAAACTGTTTTTT
>TRBD1|TRBJ1-2|TRBV29-1|many
CSVMTGEYGYTF
TGCAGCGTCATGACAGGGGAATATGGCTACACCTTC
>.|TRBJ1-3|TRBV12-3/TRBV12-4|.
CASSRDVGLGNTIYF
TGTGCCAGCAGCCGCGATGTAGGGTTAGGAAACACCATATATTTT
>.|TRBJ2-5|TRBV12-3/TRBV12-4|few
CVWTRIQETQYF
TGTGTCTGGACACGGATTCAAGAGACCCAGTACTTC
>.|TRBJ1-1|TRBV29-1|few
CSVEWGSNTEAFF
TGCAGCGTTGAGTGGGGCTCGAACACTGAAGCTTTCTTT
>.|TRBJ2-7|TRBV7-6|many
CASSLLDRLYEQYF
TGTGCCAGCAGCTTATTGGACAGACTCTACGAGCAGTACTTC
>.|TRBJ1-6|TRBV20-1|few
CSARLKGRGNSPLHF
TGCAGTGCTCGACTAAAGGGAAGGGGTAATTCACCCCTCCACTTT